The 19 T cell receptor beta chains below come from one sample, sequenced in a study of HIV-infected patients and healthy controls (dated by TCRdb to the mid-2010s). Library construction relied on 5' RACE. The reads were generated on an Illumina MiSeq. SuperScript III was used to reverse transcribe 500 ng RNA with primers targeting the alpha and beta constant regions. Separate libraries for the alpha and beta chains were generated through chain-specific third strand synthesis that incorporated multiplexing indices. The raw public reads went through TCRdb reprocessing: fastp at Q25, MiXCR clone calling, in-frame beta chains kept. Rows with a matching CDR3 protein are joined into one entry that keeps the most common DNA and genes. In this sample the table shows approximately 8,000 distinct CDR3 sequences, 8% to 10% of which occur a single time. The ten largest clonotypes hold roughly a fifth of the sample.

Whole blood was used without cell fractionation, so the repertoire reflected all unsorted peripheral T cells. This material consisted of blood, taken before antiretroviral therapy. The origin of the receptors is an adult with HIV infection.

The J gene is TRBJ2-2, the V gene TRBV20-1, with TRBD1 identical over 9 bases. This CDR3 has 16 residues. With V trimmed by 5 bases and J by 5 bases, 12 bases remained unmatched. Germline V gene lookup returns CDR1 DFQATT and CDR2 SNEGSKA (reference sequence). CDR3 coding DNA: TGCAGTGCTTGGCAAACGGGACAGGGATTTACCGGGGAGCTGTTTTTT. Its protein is CSAWQTGQGFTGELFF.

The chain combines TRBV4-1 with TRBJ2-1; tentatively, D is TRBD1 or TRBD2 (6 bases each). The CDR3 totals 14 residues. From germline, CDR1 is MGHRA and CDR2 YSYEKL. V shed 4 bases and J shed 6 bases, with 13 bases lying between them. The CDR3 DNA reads TGCGCCAGCAGCCTCGGGGGCCTAGGCAATGAGCAGTTCTTC. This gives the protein CASSLGGLGNEQFF.

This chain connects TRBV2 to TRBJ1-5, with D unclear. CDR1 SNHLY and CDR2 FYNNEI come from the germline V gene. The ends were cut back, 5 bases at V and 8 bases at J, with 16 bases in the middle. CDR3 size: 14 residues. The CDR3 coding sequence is TGTGCCAGCAGTAGAACAGCCGGGTCGGAGCCCCAGCATTTT. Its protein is CASSRTAGSEPQHF.

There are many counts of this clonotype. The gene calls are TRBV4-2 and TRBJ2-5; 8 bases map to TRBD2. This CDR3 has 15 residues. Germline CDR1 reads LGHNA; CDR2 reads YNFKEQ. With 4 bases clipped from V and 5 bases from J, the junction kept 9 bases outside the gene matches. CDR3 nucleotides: TGTGCCAGCAGCCTCGAGGGGCGGGGGGACGAGACCCAGTACTTC. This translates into CASSLEGRGDETQYF.

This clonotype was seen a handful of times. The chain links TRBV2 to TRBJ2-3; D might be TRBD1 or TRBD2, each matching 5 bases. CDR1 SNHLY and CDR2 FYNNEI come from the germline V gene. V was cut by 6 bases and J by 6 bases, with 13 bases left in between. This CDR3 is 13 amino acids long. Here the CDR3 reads CASSPGTGDTQYF. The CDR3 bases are TGTGCCAGCAGCCCCGGGACGGGGGATACGCAGTATTTT.

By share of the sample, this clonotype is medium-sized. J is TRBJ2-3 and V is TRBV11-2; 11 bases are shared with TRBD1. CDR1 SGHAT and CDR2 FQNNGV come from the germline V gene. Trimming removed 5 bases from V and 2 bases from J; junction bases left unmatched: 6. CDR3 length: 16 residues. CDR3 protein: CASSTRDRGITDTQYF. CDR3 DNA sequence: TGTGCCAGCAGCACTAGGGACAGGGGGATCACAGATACGCAGTATTTT.

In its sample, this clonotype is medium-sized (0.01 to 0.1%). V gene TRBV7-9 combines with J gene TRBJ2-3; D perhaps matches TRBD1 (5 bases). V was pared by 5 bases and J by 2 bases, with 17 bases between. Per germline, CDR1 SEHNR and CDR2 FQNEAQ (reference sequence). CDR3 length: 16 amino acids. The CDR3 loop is CASSQQLGRYTDTQYF. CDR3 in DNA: TGTGCCAGCAGCCAGCAACTGGGGCGGTACACAGATACGCAGTATTTT.

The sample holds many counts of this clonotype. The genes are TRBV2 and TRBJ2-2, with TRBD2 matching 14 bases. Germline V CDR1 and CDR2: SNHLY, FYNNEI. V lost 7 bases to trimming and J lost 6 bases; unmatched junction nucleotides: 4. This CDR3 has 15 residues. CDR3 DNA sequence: TGTGCCAGCACCGGGACTAGCGGGAGTGCCGGGGAGCTGTTTTTT. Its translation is CASTGTSGSAGELFF.

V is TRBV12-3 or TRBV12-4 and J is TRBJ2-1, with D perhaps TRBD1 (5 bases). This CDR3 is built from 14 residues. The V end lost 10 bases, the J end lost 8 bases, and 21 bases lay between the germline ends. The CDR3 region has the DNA TGTGCCACCTATAGGGGTCACGGAATCTATGAGCAGTTCTTC. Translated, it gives CATYRGHGIYEQFF.

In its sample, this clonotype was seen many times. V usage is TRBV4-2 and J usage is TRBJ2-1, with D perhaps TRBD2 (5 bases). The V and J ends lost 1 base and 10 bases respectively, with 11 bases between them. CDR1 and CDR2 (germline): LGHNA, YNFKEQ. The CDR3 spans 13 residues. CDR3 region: CASSQGRRYEQFF. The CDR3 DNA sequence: TGTGCCAGCAGCCAAGGGAGGCGCTACGAGCAGTTCTTC.

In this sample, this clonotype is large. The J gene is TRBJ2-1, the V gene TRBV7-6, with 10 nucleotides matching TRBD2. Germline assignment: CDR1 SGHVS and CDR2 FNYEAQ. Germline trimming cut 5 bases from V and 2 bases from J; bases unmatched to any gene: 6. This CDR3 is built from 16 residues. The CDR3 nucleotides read TGTGCCAGCAGCCCCTATAGCGGGGGGCCCTACAATGAGCAGTTCTTC. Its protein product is CASSPYSGGPYNEQFF.

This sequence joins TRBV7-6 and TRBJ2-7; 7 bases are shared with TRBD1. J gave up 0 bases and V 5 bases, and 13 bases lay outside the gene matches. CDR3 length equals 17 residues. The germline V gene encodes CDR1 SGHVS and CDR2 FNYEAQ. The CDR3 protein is CASSRPEQGPSSYEQYF. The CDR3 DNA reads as TGTGCCAGCAGCCGGCCCGAACAGGGGCCGAGCTCCTACGAGCAGTACTTC.

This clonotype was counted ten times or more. This CDR3 reads CSAARTGEQYF. For the CDR3, the DNA is TGCAGTGCTGCCCGGACGGGGGAGCAGTACTTC. The chain uses TRBV20-1 and TRBJ2-7; a weak D match, TRBD2 (5 bases). This CDR3 comprises 11 residues. Trimming shortened V by 5 bases and J by 7 bases, and 12 bases separated the two germline ends. The germline CDR1 and CDR2 sequences are DFQATT and SNEGSKA (reference sequence).

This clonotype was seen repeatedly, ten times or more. CDR3 protein: CASTNGGGGANVLTF. Here the CDR3 DNA reads TGTGCCAGCACCAACGGGGGCGGTGGGGCCAACGTCCTGACTTTC. The V gene is TRBV6-2 or TRBV6-3, the J gene TRBJ2-6; D could derive from TRBD1 or TRBD2 (6 bases each). This CDR3 region has 15 residues. V lost 7 bases to trimming and J lost 3 bases, with 13 bases between them. Per germline, CDR1 MNHEY and CDR2 SVGEGT.

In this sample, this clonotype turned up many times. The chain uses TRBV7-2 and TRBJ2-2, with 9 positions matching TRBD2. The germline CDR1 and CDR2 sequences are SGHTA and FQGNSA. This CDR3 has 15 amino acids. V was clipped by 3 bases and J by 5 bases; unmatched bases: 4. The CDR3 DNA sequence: TGTGCCAGCAGCTTTCGGCGGGAGGGAACCGGGGAGCTGTTTTTT. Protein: CASSFRREGTGELFF.

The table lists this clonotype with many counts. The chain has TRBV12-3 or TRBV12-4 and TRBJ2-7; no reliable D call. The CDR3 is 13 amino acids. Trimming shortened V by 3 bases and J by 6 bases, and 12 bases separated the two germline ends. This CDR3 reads CASSLVDPSEQYF. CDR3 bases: TGTGCCAGCAGTTTGGTGGACCCAAGCGAGCAGTACTTC.

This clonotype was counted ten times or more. In nucleotides, the CDR3 is TGTGCCAGCAGCCGAGAAAAGGACAACTCCTACGAGCAGTACTTC. Residues: CASSREKDNSYEQYF. The V call is TRBV4-2, the J call TRBJ2-7, with a weak D call TRBD1 (5 bases). Per the germline V gene, CDR1 is LGHNA and CDR2 is YNFKEQ. The CDR3 has 15 residues. Trimming stripped 4 bases from V and 0 bases from J, with 13 bases between.

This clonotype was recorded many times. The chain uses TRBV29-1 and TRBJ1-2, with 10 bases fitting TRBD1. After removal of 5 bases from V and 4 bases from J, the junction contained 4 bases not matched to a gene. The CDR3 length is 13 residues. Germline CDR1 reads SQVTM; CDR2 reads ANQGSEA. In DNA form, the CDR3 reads TGCAGCGTTCTCCGGACAGGGGGCTATGGCTACACCTTC. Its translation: CSVLRTGGYGYTF.

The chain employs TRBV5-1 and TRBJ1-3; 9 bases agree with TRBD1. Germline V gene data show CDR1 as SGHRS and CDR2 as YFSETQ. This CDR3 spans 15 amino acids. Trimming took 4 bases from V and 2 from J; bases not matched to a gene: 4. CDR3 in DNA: TGCGCCAGCAGCAGCTGGACAGGGGCTGGAAACACCATATATTTT. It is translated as CASSSWTGAGNTIYF.